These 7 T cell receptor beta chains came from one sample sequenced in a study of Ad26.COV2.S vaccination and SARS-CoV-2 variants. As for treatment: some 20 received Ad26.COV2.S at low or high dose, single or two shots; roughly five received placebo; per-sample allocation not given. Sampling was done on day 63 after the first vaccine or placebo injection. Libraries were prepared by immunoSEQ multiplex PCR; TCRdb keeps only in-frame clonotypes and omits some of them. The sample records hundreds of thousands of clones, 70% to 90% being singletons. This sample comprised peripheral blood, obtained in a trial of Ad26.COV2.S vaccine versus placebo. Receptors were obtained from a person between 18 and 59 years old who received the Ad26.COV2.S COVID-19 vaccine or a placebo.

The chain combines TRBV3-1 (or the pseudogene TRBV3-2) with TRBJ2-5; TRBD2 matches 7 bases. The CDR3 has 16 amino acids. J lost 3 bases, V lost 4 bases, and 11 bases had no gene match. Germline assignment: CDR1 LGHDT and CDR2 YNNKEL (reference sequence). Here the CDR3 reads CASSRIAVGGKETQYF. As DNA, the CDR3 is TGTGCCAGCAGCCGCATAGCGGTGGGGGGGAAAGAGACCCAGTACTTC.

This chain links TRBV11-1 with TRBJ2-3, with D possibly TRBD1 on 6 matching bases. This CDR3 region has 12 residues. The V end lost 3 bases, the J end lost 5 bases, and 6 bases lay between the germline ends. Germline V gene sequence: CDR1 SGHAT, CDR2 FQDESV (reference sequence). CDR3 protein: CASSFRGDTQYF. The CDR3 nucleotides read TGTGCCAGCAGCTTCAGGGGAGATACGCAGTATTTT.

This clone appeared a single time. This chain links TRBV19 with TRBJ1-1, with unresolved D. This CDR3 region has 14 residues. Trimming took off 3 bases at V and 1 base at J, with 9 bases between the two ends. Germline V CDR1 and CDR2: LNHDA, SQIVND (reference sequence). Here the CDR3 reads CASSIWAGNTEAFF. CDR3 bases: TGTGCCAGTAGTATCTGGGCAGGGAACACTGAAGCTTTCTTT.

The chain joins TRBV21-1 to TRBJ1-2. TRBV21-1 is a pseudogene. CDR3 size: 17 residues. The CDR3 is CASSKAGGPSGLYGYTF. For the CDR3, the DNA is TGTGCCAGCAGCAAAGCGGGCGGGCCCTCGGGCCTCTATGGCTACACCTTC.

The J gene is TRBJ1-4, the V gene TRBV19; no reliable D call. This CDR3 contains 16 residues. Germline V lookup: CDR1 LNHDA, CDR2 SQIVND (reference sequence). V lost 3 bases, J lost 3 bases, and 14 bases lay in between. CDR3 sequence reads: CASSIFGIPSNEKLFF. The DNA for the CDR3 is TGTGCCAGTAGTATTTTCGGCATTCCGTCTAATGAAAAACTGTTTTTT.

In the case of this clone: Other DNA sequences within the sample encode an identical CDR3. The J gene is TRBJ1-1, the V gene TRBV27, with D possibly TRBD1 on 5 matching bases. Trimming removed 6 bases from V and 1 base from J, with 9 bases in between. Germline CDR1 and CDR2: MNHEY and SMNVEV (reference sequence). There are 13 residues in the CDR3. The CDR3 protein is CASSLGGNTEAFF. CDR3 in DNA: TGTGCCAGCAGCCTCGGGGGGAACACTGAAGCTTTCTTT.

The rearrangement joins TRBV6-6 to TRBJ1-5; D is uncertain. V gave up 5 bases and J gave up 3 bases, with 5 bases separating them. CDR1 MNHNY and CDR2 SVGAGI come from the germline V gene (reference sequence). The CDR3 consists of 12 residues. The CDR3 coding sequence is TGTGCCAGCAGTACCGACAATCAGCCCCAGCATTTT. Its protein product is CASSTDNQPQHF.